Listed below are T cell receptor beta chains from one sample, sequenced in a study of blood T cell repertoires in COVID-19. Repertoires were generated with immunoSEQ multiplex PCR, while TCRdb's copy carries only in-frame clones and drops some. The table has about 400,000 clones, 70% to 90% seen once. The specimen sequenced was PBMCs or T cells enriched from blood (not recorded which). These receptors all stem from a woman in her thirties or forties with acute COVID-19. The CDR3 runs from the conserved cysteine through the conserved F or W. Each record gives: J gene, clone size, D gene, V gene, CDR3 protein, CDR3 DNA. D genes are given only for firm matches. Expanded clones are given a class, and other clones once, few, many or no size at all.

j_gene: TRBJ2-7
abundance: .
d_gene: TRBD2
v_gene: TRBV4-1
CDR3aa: CASSQTSGGTTYEQYF
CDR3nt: TGCGCCAGCAGCCAAACTAGCGGGGGGACCACCTACGAGCAGTACTTC

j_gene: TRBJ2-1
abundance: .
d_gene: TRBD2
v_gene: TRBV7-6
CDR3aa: CASSSWTSGAPNEQFF
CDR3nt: TGTGCCAGCAGCTCCTGGACTAGCGGGGCCCCCAATGAGCAGTTCTTC

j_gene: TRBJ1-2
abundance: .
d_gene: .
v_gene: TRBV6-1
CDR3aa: CASSEEEAYGYTF
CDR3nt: TGTGCCAGCAGTGAAGAGGAGGCCTACGGCTACACCTTC

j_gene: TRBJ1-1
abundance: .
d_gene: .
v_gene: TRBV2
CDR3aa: CASSDRAQGGTEAFF
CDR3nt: TGTGCCAGCAGTGACAGGGCTCAAGGGGGCACTGAAGCTTTCTTT

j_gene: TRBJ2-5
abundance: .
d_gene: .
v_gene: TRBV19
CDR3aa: CASSSLGLNRETQYF
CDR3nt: TGTGCCAGTAGTTCCCTGGGGCTTAACCGGGAGACCCAGTACTTC

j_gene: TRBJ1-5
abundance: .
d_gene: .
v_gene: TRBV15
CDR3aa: CATRGQGNQPQHF
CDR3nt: TGTGCCACCAGGGGGCAGGGGAATCAGCCCCAGCATTTT

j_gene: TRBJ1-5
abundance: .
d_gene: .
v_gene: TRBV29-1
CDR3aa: CSVDTGDGQPQHF
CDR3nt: TGCAGCGTTGATACGGGGGATGGCCAGCCCCAGCATTTT

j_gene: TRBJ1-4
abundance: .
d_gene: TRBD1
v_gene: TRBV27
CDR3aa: CASSLRWTGREKLFF
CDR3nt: TGTGCCAGCAGTTTACGCTGGACAGGTCGTGAAAAACTGTTTTTT

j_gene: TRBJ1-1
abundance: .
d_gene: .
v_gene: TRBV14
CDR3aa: CASSQVPVRSGYEAFF
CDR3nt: TGTGCCAGCAGCCAAGTCCCGGTCCGTTCGGGTTATGAAGCTTTCTTT

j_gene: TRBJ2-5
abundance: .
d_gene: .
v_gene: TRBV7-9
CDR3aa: CASSLRTEQETQYF
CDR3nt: TGTGCCAGCAGCTTAAGAACAGAACAAGAGACCCAGTACTTC

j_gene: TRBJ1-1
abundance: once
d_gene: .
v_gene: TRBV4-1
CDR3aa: CASSHLVDRFAEAFF
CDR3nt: TGCGCCAGCAGCCACTTAGTAGACAGGTTTGCTGAAGCTTTCTTT

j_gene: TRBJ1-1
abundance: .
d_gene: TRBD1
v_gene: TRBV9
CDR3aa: CASSPRQGGDTEAFF
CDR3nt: TGTGCCAGCAGCCCCCGACAGGGGGGAGACACTGAAGCTTTCTTT

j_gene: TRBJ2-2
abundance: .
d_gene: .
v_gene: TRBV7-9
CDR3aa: CASSFVVFGGNTGELFF
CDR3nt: TGTGCCAGCAGCTTTGTAGTATTCGGAGGTAACACCGGGGAGCTGTTTTTT

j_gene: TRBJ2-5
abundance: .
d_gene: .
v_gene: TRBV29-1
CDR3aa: CSVQGETQYF
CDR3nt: TGCAGCGTTCAGGGGGAGACCCAGTACTTC

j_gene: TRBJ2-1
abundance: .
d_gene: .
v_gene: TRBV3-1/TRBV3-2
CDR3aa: CASSRIKGNEQFF
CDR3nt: TGTGCCAGCAGCCGCATCAAGGGGAATGAGCAGTTCTTC

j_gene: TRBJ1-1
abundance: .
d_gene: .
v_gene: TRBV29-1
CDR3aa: CSVITGQKAFF
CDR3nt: TGCAGCGTCATAACGGGACAAAAAGCTTTCTTT

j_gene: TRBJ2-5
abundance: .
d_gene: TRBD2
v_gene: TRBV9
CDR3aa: CASSPTSVETQYF
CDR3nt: TGTGCCAGCAGCCCTACTAGCGTGGAGACCCAGTACTTC

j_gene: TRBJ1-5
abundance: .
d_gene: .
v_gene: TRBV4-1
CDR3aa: CASSPIQEGPYQPQHF
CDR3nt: TGCGCCAGCAGCCCTATCCAGGAGGGGCCGTATCAGCCCCAGCATTTT

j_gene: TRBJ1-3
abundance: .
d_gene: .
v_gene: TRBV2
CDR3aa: CASRIRDTGNTIYF
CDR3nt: TGTGCCAGCAGAATTCGGGATACTGGAAACACCATATATTTT

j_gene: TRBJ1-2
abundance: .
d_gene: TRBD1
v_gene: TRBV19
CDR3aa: CASSPQDRGPNYGYTF
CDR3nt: TGTGCCAGTAGTCCACAAGACAGGGGGCCTAACTATGGCTACACCTTC

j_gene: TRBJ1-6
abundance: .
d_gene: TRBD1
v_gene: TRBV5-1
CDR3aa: CASSLEGQGNSPLHF
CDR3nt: TGCGCCAGCAGCTTGGAGGGACAGGGGAATTCACCCCTCCACTTT

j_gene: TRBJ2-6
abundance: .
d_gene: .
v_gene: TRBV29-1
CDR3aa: CSVSQGSGANVLTF
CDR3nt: TGCAGCGTTTCACAGGGTTCTGGGGCCAACGTCCTGACTTTC

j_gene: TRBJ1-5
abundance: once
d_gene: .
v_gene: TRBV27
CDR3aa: CASSLRGRGPQHF
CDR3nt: TGTGCCAGCAGTCTCAGGGGCCGCGGGCCCCAGCATTTT

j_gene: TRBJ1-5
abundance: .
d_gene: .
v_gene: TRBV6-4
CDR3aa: CASSLIGSQPQHF
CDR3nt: TGTGCCAGCAGCTTAATAGGGAGTCAGCCCCAGCATTTT

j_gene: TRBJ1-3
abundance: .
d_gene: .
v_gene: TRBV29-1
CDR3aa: CSCWGPGNTIYF
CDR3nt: TGCAGCTGCTGGGGGCCCGGAAACACCATATATTTT

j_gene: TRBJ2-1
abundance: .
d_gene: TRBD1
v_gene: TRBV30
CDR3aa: CAWSVPTGDGNEQFF
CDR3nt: TGTGCCTGGAGTGTACCCACAGGGGACGGCAATGAGCAGTTCTTC

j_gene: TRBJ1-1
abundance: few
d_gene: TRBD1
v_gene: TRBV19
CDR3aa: CASPRTEGANTEAFF
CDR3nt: TGTGCCAGTCCCAGGACCGAGGGGGCTAACACTGAAGCTTTCTTT

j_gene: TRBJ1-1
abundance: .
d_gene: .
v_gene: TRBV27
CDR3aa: CASSPRVLNTEAFF
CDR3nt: TGTGCCAGCAGTCCCCGGGTCCTGAACACTGAAGCTTTCTTT

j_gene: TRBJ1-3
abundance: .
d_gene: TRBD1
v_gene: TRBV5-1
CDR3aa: CASSLGEPGQGVSGNTIYF
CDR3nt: TGCGCCAGCAGCTTGGGGGAACCTGGACAGGGGGTCTCTGGAAACACCATATATTTT

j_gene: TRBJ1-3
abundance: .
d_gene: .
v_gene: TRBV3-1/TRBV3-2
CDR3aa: CASSQTVGSGNTIYF
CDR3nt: TGTGCCAGCAGCCAAACAGTGGGCTCTGGAAACACCATATATTTT

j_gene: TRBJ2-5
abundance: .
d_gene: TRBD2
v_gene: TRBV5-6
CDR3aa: CASSRTPGLAEETQYF
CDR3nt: TGTGCCAGCAGCCGCACACCGGGACTAGCGGAAGAGACCCAGTACTTC

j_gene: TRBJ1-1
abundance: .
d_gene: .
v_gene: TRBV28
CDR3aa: CASITSGANTEAFF
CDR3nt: TGTGCCAGTATTACTTCGGGAGCAAACACTGAAGCTTTCTTT

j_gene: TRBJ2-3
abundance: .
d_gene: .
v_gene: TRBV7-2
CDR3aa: CASSIQGTASTDTQYF
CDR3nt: TGTGCCAGCAGCATACAAGGGACTGCTTCCACAGATACGCAGTATTTT

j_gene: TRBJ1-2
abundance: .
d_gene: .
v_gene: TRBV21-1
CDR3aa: CASSVRDSHRLIYGYTF
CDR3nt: TGTGCCAGCAGCGTCCGGGACAGCCACCGCCTTATCTATGGCTACACCTTC

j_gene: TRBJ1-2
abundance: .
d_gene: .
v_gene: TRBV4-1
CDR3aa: CASSQDGNGYTF
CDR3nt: TGCGCCAGCAGCCAAGACGGTAATGGCTACACCTTC

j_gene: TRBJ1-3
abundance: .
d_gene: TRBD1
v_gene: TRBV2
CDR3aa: CASSSDRGGGNTIYF
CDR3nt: TGTGCCAGCAGTTCCGACAGGGGAGGCGGAAACACCATATATTTT

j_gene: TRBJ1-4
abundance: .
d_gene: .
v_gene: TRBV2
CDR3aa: CASSLTGLFNEKLFF
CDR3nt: TGTGCCAGCAGTCTTACGGGTCTCTTTAATGAAAAACTGTTTTTT

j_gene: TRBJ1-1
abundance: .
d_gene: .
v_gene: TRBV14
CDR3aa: CASSREPGIVTEAFF
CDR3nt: TGTGCCAGCAGCCGCGAACCGGGGATCGTCACTGAAGCTTTCTTT

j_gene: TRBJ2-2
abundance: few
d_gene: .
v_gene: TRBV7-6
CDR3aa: CASSPLVRGELFF
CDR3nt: TGTGCCAGCAGCCCTCTCGTGCGCGGGGAGCTGTTTTTT

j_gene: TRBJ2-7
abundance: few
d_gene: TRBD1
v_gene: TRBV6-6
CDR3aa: CASSYSGTGTYEQYF
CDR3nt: TGTGCCAGCAGTTACTCCGGGACAGGGACCTACGAGCAGTACTTC